These 29 T cell receptor beta chains originate from one sample sequenced in a study of blood T cell repertoires in COVID-19. Profiling relied on immunoSEQ multiplex PCR, and the TCRdb table lists in-frame clones only, not all of them. This sample has nearly 300,000 clones, with approximately 88% found just once. The sequencing input was peripheral blood. Source of these receptors: a woman under 40 who had recovered from COVID-19.

The chain joins TRBV3-1 (or the pseudogene TRBV3-2) to TRBJ2-1; unclear D gene. The ends were cut back, 1 base at V and 4 bases at J, with 5 bases in the middle. CDR3 length: 13 amino acids. CDR1 is LGHDT, CDR2 YNNKEL, per germline (reference sequence). The CDR3 reads CASSQGGYNEQFF. CDR3 coding DNA: TGTGCCAGCAGCCAAGGAGGATACAATGAGCAGTTCTTC.

J is TRBJ1-1 and V is TRBV4-1, with 7 bases aligning to TRBD1. The CDR3 runs to 14 residues. Germline values: CDR1 MGHRA, CDR2 YSYEKL. V shed 1 base, J shed 3 bases, and the junction held 2 bases outside the gene matches. CDR3 sequence (DNA): TGCGCCAGCAGCCAAGGGGACAGAGACACTGAAGCTTTCTTT. It codes for CASSQGDRDTEAFF.

The chain recombines TRBV18 with TRBJ2-7, with D tentatively TRBD1 (6 bases). Germline V gene sequence: CDR1 KGHSH, CDR2 LQKENI. The CDR3 spans 14 residues. V dropped 3 bases and J dropped 1 base, with 10 bases sitting between them. CDR3 DNA sequence: TGTGCCAGCTCACCGACAGGAACGTCCTACGAGCAGTACTTC. It encodes CASSPTGTSYEQYF.

The rearrangement links TRBV24-1 to TRBJ1-4; D perhaps matches TRBD1 (5 bases). CDR1 is KGHDR, CDR2 SFDVKD, per germline. The length of the CDR3 is 15 residues. V was cut by 9 bases and J by 0 bases, with 13 bases left in between. The chain's CDR3 is CATAGGAATNEKLFF. CDR3 sequence (DNA): TGTGCCACCGCCGGGGGAGCTGCAACTAATGAAAAACTGTTTTTT.

The V and J genes are TRBV25-1 and TRBJ1-2, with D possibly being TRBD1 (6 bases). The CDR3 has 15 residues. V was cut by 0 bases and J by 7 bases, with 15 bases left in between. Germline V gene lookup returns CDR1 MGHDK and CDR2 SYGVNS. CDR3 sequence: CASSEYLGARSGYTF. In nucleotides, the CDR3 is TGTGCCAGCAGTGAATATCTGGGGGCCCGGTCTGGCTACACCTTC.

The chain links TRBV6-5 to TRBJ1-1, with a weak D call TRBD1 (5 bases). From germline, CDR1 is MNHEY and CDR2 SVGAGI. V shed 7 bases and J shed 9 bases, with 15 bases lying between them. The CDR3 sequence is 12 residues long. The CDR3 DNA reads as TGTGCCAGCACCACAGCGGGGACTAAAGCTTTCTTT. Residues: CASTTAGTKAFF.

The table lists this clone with a count of one. The V gene is TRBV6-6, the J gene TRBJ1-1, with D possibly TRBD1 on 6 matching bases. There are 15 residues in the CDR3. Germline-derived CDR1 and CDR2 are MNHNY and SVGAGI (reference sequence). Trimming left V 6 bases short and J 0 bases short, with 14 bases between. The DNA for the CDR3 is TGTGCCAGCAGCAGGACAGTTGGGTTGAACACTGAAGCTTTCTTT. Residues: CASSRTVGLNTEAFF.

The chain is built from TRBV4-1 and TRBJ1-5, with TRBD1 as a possible D gene (5 bases). Trimming cost V 4 bases and J 5 bases, with 18 bases left between them. The CDR3 loop spans 16 amino acids. Germline CDR1 reads MGHRA; CDR2 reads YSYEKL. The CDR3 region is CASSPLWGGRHQPQHF. Written as DNA, the CDR3 is TGCGCCAGCAGCCCCCTTTGGGGGGGACGGCATCAGCCCCAGCATTTT.

The chain links TRBV12-3 or TRBV12-4 to TRBJ2-5; D remains unclear. V was cut by 7 bases and J by 0 bases, with 6 bases left in between. The CDR3 is 12 residues long. The CDR3 loop reads CASTLYQETQYF. The DNA of the CDR3 is TGTGCCAGCACCCTGTACCAAGAGACCCAGTACTTC.

The rearrangement uses TRBV30 and TRBJ2-2; no firm D call. Germline V gives CDR1 GTSNPN, CDR2 SVGIG (reference sequence). The CDR3 is made up of 10 amino acids. The ends were cut back, 7 bases at V and 8 bases at J, with 8 bases in the middle. Here the CDR3 DNA reads TGTGCCTACGCAGGTGGGGAGCTGTTTTTT. It translates to CAYAGGELFF. The full variable domain, with the rest looked up from reference TRBV30 and TRBJ2-2, is SQTIHQWPATLVQPVGSPLSLECTVEGTSNPNLYWYRQAAGRGLQLLFYSVGIGQISSEVPQNLSASRPQDRQFILSSKKLLLSDSGFYLCAYAGGELFFGEGSRLTVL.

The chain combines TRBV5-1 with TRBJ2-7; D not resolved. The CDR3 loop spans 17 amino acids. Germline loops: CDR1 SGHRS, CDR2 YFSETQ. The V end lost 4 bases, the J end lost 0 bases, and 20 bases lay between the germline ends. CDR3 in amino acids: CASSAPSSETSSYEQYF. As DNA, the CDR3 is TGCGCCAGCAGCGCGCCGTCGTCGGAGACCAGCTCCTACGAGCAGTACTTC.

The chain couples TRBV5-5 to TRBJ1-2; no definite D call. V was cut by 0 bases and J by 2 bases, with 8 bases left in between. Germline lookup yields CDR1 SGHKS and CDR2 YYEKEE (reference sequence). The CDR3 spans 14 residues. The chain's CDR3 is CASSLVPGNYGYTF. CDR3 coding DNA: TGTGCCAGCAGCTTGGTCCCAGGCAACTATGGCTACACCTTC.

The chain is built from TRBV27 and TRBJ2-1; 12 bases map to TRBD1. The germline gives CDR1 MNHEY, CDR2 SMNVEV (reference sequence). With 1 base clipped from V and 12 bases from J, the junction kept 16 bases outside the gene matches. This CDR3 region has 18 residues. The CDR3: CASSLYNGQGQGAKGQFF. CDR3 nucleotide sequence: TGTGCCAGCAGTTTATATAACGGCCAGGGACAGGGGGCCAAGGGGCAGTTCTTC.

About this clone itself: A much larger clone differs by one base, so this may be a read error. The same CDR3 is also encoded by other DNA sequences in this sample. V is TRBV19 and J is TRBJ2-7; 9 nucleotides line up with TRBD1. The length of the CDR3 is 14 residues. After removal of 1 base from V and 2 bases from J, the junction contained 0 bases not matched to a gene. Germline V gene data show CDR1 as LNHDA and CDR2 as SQIVND (reference sequence). CDR3 in amino acids: CASSIGQGAYEQYF. The CDR3, as DNA: TGTGCCAGTAGTATAGGACAGGGGGCCTACGAGCAGTACTTC.

The rearrangement uses TRBV27 and TRBJ1-1; the D gene is possibly TRBD1 (5 bases). This CDR3 is built from 13 residues. From germline, CDR1 is MNHEY and CDR2 SMNVEV (reference sequence). V was clipped by 6 bases and J by 4 bases, with 12 bases between them. CDR3 in DNA: TGTGCCAGCAGACAGAGGCAGGGCACTGAAGCTTTCTTT. Translating it yields CASRQRQGTEAFF.

The V call is TRBV19, the J call TRBJ2-1; D possibly corresponds to TRBD2 (5 bases). Germline CDR1 LNHDA, CDR2 SQIVND (reference sequence). CDR3 length: 16 amino acids. V was pared by 3 bases and J by 0 bases, with 12 bases between. The CDR3 here is CASSITTGSSYNEQFF. CDR3 coding DNA: TGTGCCAGTAGTATCACGACGGGAAGCTCCTACAATGAGCAGTTCTTC.

The chain couples TRBV18 to TRBJ2-1, with 14 positions matching TRBD2. The CDR3 length is 15 residues. CDR1 KGHSH and CDR2 LQKENI come from the germline V gene. V lost 3 bases to trimming and J lost 7 bases; unmatched junction nucleotides: 2. The CDR3 DNA sequence: TGTGCCAGCTCACCGGGACTAGCGGGGGCTAATGAGCAGTTCTTC. Amino acid sequence: CASSPGLAGANEQFF.

The rearrangement links TRBV7-8 to TRBJ2-7, with 7 bases that match TRBD1. The trim removed 4 bases at V and 0 bases at J, leaving 6 bases unmatched. In germline, CDR1 is SGHVS, CDR2 FQNEAQ. CDR3 length: 15 residues. Here the CDR3 reads CASSSRTGRSYEQYF. CDR3 coding DNA: TGTGCCAGCAGCTCCCGGACAGGCCGCTCCTACGAGCAGTACTTC.

Turning to this clone: This sample also contains other DNA sequences that code for the same CDR3. The chain links TRBV28 to TRBJ2-2; D is unclear. The germline V gene encodes CDR1 MDHEN and CDR2 SYDVKM. This CDR3 spans 12 amino acids. V lost 6 bases, J lost 1 base, and 3 bases lay in between. The CDR3 sequence: CASSLNTGELFF. The CDR3 nucleotides read TGTGCCAGCAGCCTGAACACCGGGGAGCTGTTTTTT.

This chain links TRBV7-2 with TRBJ2-7; D is possibly TRBD2 (6 bases). CDR1 is SGHTA and CDR2 is FQGNSA in the germline V gene. With 5 bases removed from V and 3 bases from J, the gap between germline ends came to 11 bases. The CDR3 has 13 residues. As DNA, the CDR3 is TGTGCCAGCAGCCCGAGACTAGTCTACGAGCAGTACTTC. Protein: CASSPRLVYEQYF. The whole variable domain, filled in from reference TRBV7-2 and TRBJ2-7, reads GAGVSQSPSNKVTEKGKDVELRCDPISGHTALYWYRQSLGQGLEFLIYFQGNSAPDKSGLPSDRFSAERTGGSVSTLTIQRTQQEDSAVYLCASSPRLVYEQYFGPGTRLTVT.

J is TRBJ2-3 and V is TRBV5-1; possible D gene TRBD1, 5 bases. Germline CDR1 is SGHRS and CDR2 is YFSETQ. Trimming shortened V by 2 bases and J by 3 bases, and 13 bases separated the two germline ends. CDR3 size: 15 residues. CDR3 sequence: CASSFWGRGTDTQYF. For the CDR3, the DNA is TGCGCCAGCAGCTTCTGGGGTAGGGGTACAGATACGCAGTATTTT.

This clone came up once. V gene TRBV18 combines with J gene TRBJ1-1; possible D gene TRBD1, 6 bases. V lost 6 bases and J 5 bases, leaving 16 bases between the germline ends. The CDR3 sequence is 14 residues long. CDR1 is KGHSH, CDR2 LQKENI, per germline. CDR3 residues: CASSLGPQGTEAFF. CDR3 bases: TGTGCCAGCTCCCTTGGTCCGCAGGGGACTGAAGCTTTCTTT.

This clone was seen only a few times. J is TRBJ2-7 and V is TRBV30, with TRBD1 identical over 8 bases. There are 15 residues in the CDR3. The trim removed 0 bases at V and 6 bases at J, leaving 10 bases unmatched. Germline lookup yields CDR1 GTSNPN and CDR2 SVGIG (reference sequence). The CDR3 coding sequence is TGTGCCTGGAGTGTACTTTTAGGGACAGGCGGCGAGCAGTACTTC. This codes for CAWSVLLGTGGEQYF.

The chain carries TRBV5-1 and TRBJ1-6, with D hard to call. The CDR3 contains 16 residues. Germline assignment: CDR1 SGHRS and CDR2 YFSETQ. V dropped 0 bases and J dropped 4 bases, with 11 bases sitting between them. DNA of the CDR3: TGCGCCAGCAGCTTGGAGAGCGCTAAGTATAATTCACCCCTCCACTTT. Its protein product is CASSLESAKYNSPLHF.

This chain connects TRBV9 to TRBJ1-6; D is unclear. V gave up 1 base and J gave up 10 bases, with 12 bases separating them. Germline CDR1 is SGDLS and CDR2 is YYNGEE. The CDR3 sequence is 14 residues long. CDR3 sequence: CASSVLQSSSPLHF. In nucleotides, the CDR3 is TGTGCCAGCAGCGTACTACAGTCCTCCTCACCCCTCCACTTT.

This clone is a singleton in its sample. This chain links TRBV7-9 with TRBJ1-4; unclear D gene. CDR1 and CDR2 (germline): SEHNR, FQNEAQ (reference sequence). CDR3 length equals 12 residues. V lost 4 bases to trimming and J lost 6 bases, with 6 bases between them. Here the CDR3 reads CASSYLDEKLFF. CDR3 nucleotide sequence: TGTGCCAGCAGCTACCTAGATGAAAAACTGTTTTTT.

The chain uses TRBV15 and TRBJ2-7; 7 positions agree with TRBD1. With 0 bases clipped from V and 2 bases from J, the junction kept 7 bases outside the gene matches. This CDR3 is 16 amino acids long. Germline V gene lookup returns CDR1 LNHNV and CDR2 YYDKDF (reference sequence). CDR3 loop: CATSRDRAGTAYEQYF. DNA of the CDR3: TGTGCCACCAGCAGAGATAGGGCCGGGACAGCCTACGAGCAGTACTTC.

This sequence joins TRBV5-6 and TRBJ2-2; D perhaps matches TRBD2 (6 bases). The V gene's germline CDR1 is SGHDT and CDR2 YYEEEE. The V and J ends lost 0 bases and 0 bases respectively, with 15 bases between them. CDR3 length equals 18 residues. CDR3 coding DNA: TGTGCCAGCAGCTTGGTTGCTCATGGGGGGTCGAACACCGGGGAGCTGTTTTTT. Amino acid sequence: CASSLVAHGGSNTGELFF.

The chain recombines TRBV5-1 with TRBJ2-1; 11 nucleotides agree with TRBD2. From germline, CDR1 is SGHRS and CDR2 YFSETQ. J lost 1 base, V lost 5 bases, and 11 bases had no gene match. This CDR3 is 18 amino acids long. DNA for the CDR3: TGCGCCAGCAGGCGACTAGCGGGGAGGTCCGATTCCTACAATGAGCAGTTCTTC. Protein: CASRRLAGRSDSYNEQFF.